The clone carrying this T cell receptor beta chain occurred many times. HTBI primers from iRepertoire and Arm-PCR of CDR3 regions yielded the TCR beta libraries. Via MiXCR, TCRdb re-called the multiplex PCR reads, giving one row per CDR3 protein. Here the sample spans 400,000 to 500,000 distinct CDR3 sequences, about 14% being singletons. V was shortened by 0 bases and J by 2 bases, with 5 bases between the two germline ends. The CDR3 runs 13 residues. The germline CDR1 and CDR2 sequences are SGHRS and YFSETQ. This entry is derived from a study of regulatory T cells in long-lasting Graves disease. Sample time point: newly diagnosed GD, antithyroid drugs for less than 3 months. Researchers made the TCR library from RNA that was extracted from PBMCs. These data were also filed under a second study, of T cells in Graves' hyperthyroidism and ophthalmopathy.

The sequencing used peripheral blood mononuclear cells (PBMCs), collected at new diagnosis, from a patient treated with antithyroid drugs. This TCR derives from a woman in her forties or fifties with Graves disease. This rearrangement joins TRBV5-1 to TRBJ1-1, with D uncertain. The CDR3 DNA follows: TGCGCCAGCAGCTTGGCCAAAAACACTGAAGCTTTCTTT. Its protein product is CASSLAKNTEAFF.